The source of this T cell receptor (beta chain) is a study of T cells in localized non-small cell lung cancer. Study-wide results and limits: Among the top 100 tumor clones, a median approximately 60 appeared in adjacent lung. Clonality of T cells reached its maximum in uninvolved adjacent lung, surpassing tumor. Longer overall survival associated with higher blood T cell density; shorter survival with higher adjacent-lung clonality.

About this clone itself: No antigen is known for it.

Sequencing was performed with immunoSEQ multiplex PCR; in TCRdb, only in-frame clones are kept and a portion is missing. Among about 35,000 clones listed, around 90% were seen once. Germline V gene sequence: CDR1 MDHEN, CDR2 SYDVKM. There are 14 residues in the CDR3. The trim removed 6 bases at V and 5 bases at J, leaving 9 bases unmatched. The TCR comes from a female donor at least 60 years old with stage II lung adenocarcinoma. The rearrangement links TRBV28 to TRBJ2-7; 8 nucleotides align to TRBD1. The sample here was peripheral blood mononuclear cells, taken before any cancer treatment. The CDR3 DNA sequence: TGTGCCAGCAGCTGGACAGGGTCTAACCACGAGCAGTACTTC. Protein: CASSWTGSNHEQYF.